Below are 16 T cell receptor beta chains sequenced from a single sample in a study of cytomegalovirus exposure and HLA in healthy donors. Assay: immunoSEQ multiplex PCR; the TCRdb copy retains only in-frame clones and omits some. The profile shows roughly 130,000 clones, approximately 85% of them singletons. Material: PBMCs. The receptors come from a woman aged 30 to 39 in good health and CMV-seronegative.

The chain links TRBV7-9 to TRBJ2-2; tentative D call: TRBD2 (5 bases). This CDR3 is built from 17 residues. From germline, CDR1 is SEHNR and CDR2 FQNEAQ (reference sequence). V lost 4 bases to trimming and J lost 2 bases, with 17 bases between them. The CDR3 is CASSSPTGGGNTGELFF. Here the CDR3 DNA reads TGTGCCAGCAGCTCACCCACGGGCGGAGGTAACACCGGGGAGCTGTTTTTT.

DNA of the CDR3: TGTGCCAGCACGCAGTACTCTGGAAACACCATATATTTT. Encoded protein: CASTQYSGNTIYF. The chain carries TRBV28 and TRBJ1-3; D unclear. This CDR3 has 13 residues. V was shortened by 7 bases and J by 0 bases, with 7 bases between the two germline ends. The germline V gene has CDR1 MDHEN and CDR2 SYDVKM.

V and J are TRBV9 and TRBJ2-7; 7 bases match TRBD1. Germline CDR1 is SGDLS and CDR2 is YYNGEE. This CDR3 has 15 residues. With 4 bases clipped from V and 1 base from J, the junction kept 8 bases outside the gene matches. Written as DNA, the CDR3 is TGTGCCAGCAGCCCTACACAGGGGCCTTCCTACGAGCAGTACTTC. Encoded protein: CASSPTQGPSYEQYF.

This sequence joins TRBV29-1 and TRBJ2-2; TRBD1 is a possible D gene (6 bases). Trimming left V 7 bases short and J 3 bases short, with 12 bases between. The CDR3 runs 13 residues. CDR1 and CDR2 (germline): SQVTM, ANQGSEA. The CDR3 region is CSARDTYTGELFF. In DNA form, the CDR3 reads TGCAGCGCCCGGGACACTTACACCGGGGAGCTGTTTTTT.

This chain's CDR3 is CASSQIGGGGQPQHF. The CDR3 DNA is TGTGCCAGTAGTCAGATCGGGGGAGGCGGTCAGCCCCAGCATTTT. The chain is built from TRBV19 and TRBJ1-5; D might be TRBD1 (5 bases). Germline-derived CDR1 and CDR2 are LNHDA and SQIVND (reference sequence). This CDR3 has 15 residues. V was pared by 5 bases and J by 6 bases, with 17 bases between.

The rearrangement links TRBV27 to TRBJ2-1; 8 bases line up with TRBD2. CDR1 is MNHEY and CDR2 is SMNVEV in the germline V gene (reference sequence). V trimming: 2 bases; J trimming: 3 bases; junction bases outside the gene matches: 6. The CDR3 spans 16 residues. The CDR3 region has the DNA TGTGCCAGCAGTTTACTCGGGCTAGCGGGCTACAATGAGCAGTTCTTC. Protein product: CASSLLGLAGYNEQFF.

This sequence joins TRBV19 and TRBJ1-5; D is unresolved. The V end lost 6 bases, the J end lost 2 bases, and 11 bases lay between the germline ends. This CDR3 has 14 amino acids. Germline CDR1 is LNHDA and CDR2 is SQIVND (reference sequence). The CDR3 DNA reads as TGTGCCAGTAGCCTCGAGGGAGGCAATCAGCCCCAGCATTTT. Translated: CASSLEGGNQPQHF.

This chain joins TRBV5-1 and TRBJ2-7, with D maybe TRBD1 (6 bases). In germline, CDR1 is SGHRS, CDR2 YFSETQ. V lost 0 bases and J lost 3, with 13 bases in between. This CDR3 is 15 amino acids long. In DNA, the CDR3 is TGCGCCAGCAGCTTGGAAGGGGGTAGAAACTACGAGCAGTACTTC. This translates into CASSLEGGRNYEQYF.

This rearrangement joins TRBV10-3 to TRBJ2-3; D perhaps matches TRBD1 (6 bases). The V end was cut by 11 bases, the J end by 4 bases, with 13 bases between. CDR3 length: 12 amino acids. The germline V gene has CDR1 ENHRY and CDR2 SYGVKD. In DNA, the CDR3 is TGTGCCCAGGGGCCGGGGCCAGATACGCAGTATTTT. Translating it yields CAQGPGPDTQYF.

This sequence joins TRBV6-1 and TRBJ2-5, with 8 bases matching TRBD1. Germline V CDR1 and CDR2: MNHNS, SASEGT. CDR3 length: 16 amino acids. The ends lost 2 bases at V and 6 bases at J; junction bases unmatched: 11. DNA for the CDR3: TGTGCCAGCAGTGAAAACGAGGCAGGGGGCATGAAGACCCAGTACTTC. Residues: CASSENEAGGMKTQYF.

This clone appeared once. The chain recombines TRBV5-1 with TRBJ2-1, with 13 nucleotides matching TRBD2. The CDR3 totals 17 residues. V lost 4 bases and J lost 5; bases outside the gene matches: 9. Germline lookup yields CDR1 SGHRS and CDR2 YFSETQ. CDR3 in DNA: TGCGCCAGCAGCCCAGCCGGACTAGCGGGGGACAACAATGAGCAGTTCTTC. Protein sequence: CASSPAGLAGDNNEQFF.

V is TRBV2 and J is TRBJ1-1, with 9 bases matching TRBD1. The CDR3 consists of 13 residues. V dropped 9 bases and J dropped 3; count of bases not matched to a gene: 5. The germline V gene encodes CDR1 SNHLY and CDR2 FYNNEI. The CDR3 DNA sequence: TGTGCCAGTAGGGGGGACAGGGACACTGAAGCTTTCTTT. Translation gives CASRGDRDTEAFF.

The chain couples TRBV6-6 to TRBJ2-3, with D possibly being TRBD2 (6 bases). CDR3 length equals 14 residues. Germline V lookup: CDR1 MNHNY, CDR2 SVGAGI (reference sequence). Trimming left V 7 bases short and J 7 bases short, with 18 bases between. The CDR3 coding sequence is TGTGCCAGCACCAGGGACTCAAGAACATATACGCAGTATTTT. It is translated as CASTRDSRTYTQYF.

The rearrangement joins TRBV5-1 to TRBJ1-1, with 9 bases aligning to TRBD1. The CDR3 runs to 14 residues. From germline, CDR1 is SGHRS and CDR2 YFSETQ. V dropped 4 bases and J dropped 5; count of bases not matched to a gene: 6. In DNA form, the CDR3 reads TGCGCCAGCAGCAACCGGGACAGGGTGACTGAAGCTTTCTTT. It codes for CASSNRDRVTEAFF. The variable domain in full, with the rest retrieved from reference TRBV5-1 and TRBJ1-1, is KAGVTQTPRYLIKTRGQQVTLSCSPISGHRSVSWYQQTPGQGLQFLFEYFSETQRNKGNFPGRFSGRQFSNSRSEMNVSTLELGDSALYLCASSNRDRVTEAFFGQGTRLTVV.

The chain combines TRBV27 with TRBJ2-1; 9 bases are shared with TRBD1. The germline V gene has CDR1 MNHEY and CDR2 SMNVEV (reference sequence). The length of the CDR3 is 15 residues. V lost 3 bases, J lost 5 bases, and 5 bases stayed unmatched. As DNA, the CDR3 is TGTGCCAGCAGTTTTAGGGACAGGGCCAACAATGAGCAGTTCTTC. Protein: CASSFRDRANNEQFF.

The chain recombines TRBV25-1 with TRBJ2-1; the D is unclear. CDR3 length: 13 amino acids. V lost 4 bases to trimming and J lost 9 bases, with 13 bases between them. Germline V gives CDR1 MGHDK, CDR2 SYGVNS. The CDR3 bases are TGTGCCAGCAGTGGCTCCAGCGTGGGTGAGCAGTTCTTC. It specifies CASSGSSVGEQFF.